This T cell receptor (beta chain) was recorded in a study of identical twins. TCRdb re-analysed the 5' RACE reads in MiXCR, keeping a single row per CDR3 protein. This sample has about 210,000 distinct CDR3 sequences, with approximately 9% found just once. Germline V gene sequence: CDR1 MNHEY, CDR2 SMNVEV (reference sequence). V dropped 6 bases and J dropped 1 base, with 16 bases sitting between them. The CDR3 extends over 15 amino acids. The sample was memory (CD45RO+) T cells sorted from blood. The source of this sequence is a woman aged 18-30 years in good health. V and J are TRBV27 and TRBJ2-7; D possibly corresponds to TRBD1 (5 bases). In nucleotides, the CDR3 is TGTGCCAGCAGGAGTCGAGGACACGGGTCCTACGAGCAGTACTTC. Its translation is CASRSRGHGSYEQYF.